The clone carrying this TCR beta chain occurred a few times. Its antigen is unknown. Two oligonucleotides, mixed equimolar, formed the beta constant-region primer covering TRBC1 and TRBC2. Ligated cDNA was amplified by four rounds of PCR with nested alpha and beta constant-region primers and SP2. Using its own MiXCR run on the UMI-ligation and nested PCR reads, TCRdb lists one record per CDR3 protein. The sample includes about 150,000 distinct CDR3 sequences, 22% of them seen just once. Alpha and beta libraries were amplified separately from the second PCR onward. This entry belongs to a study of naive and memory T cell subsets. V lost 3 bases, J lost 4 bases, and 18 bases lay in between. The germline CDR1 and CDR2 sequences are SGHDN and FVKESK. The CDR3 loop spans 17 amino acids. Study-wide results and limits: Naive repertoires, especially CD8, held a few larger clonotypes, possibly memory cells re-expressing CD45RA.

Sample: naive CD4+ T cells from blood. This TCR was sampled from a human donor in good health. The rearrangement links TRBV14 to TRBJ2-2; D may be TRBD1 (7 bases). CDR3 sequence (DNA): TGTGCCAGCAGCCACAGGAGGGGGCGAGCCTCCACCGGGGAGCTGTTTTTT. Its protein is CASSHRRGRASTGELFF.